This section outlines one T cell receptor beta chain sequence together with its context. In the authors' methods: Estimation of nucleated cell counts was performed using reference gene primer amplification. Assay: immunoSEQ multiplex PCR; the TCRdb copy retains only in-frame clones and omits some. That table supplies the V and J calls and clone size; D and trimming were determined from the DNA. The sample includes 90,000 to 100,000 clones, about 88% of them seen just once. This specimen belongs to a study of blood T cell repertoires in COVID-19. About the study: COVID-19 samples from acute and convalescent phases originated in the United States, Italy and Spain. From T cells, B-cell-depleted T cells, or PBMCs came the material, which was cDNA or gDNA.

This CDR3 has 15 amino acids. The V and J ends lost 5 bases and 6 bases, in that order; junction bases with no gene match: 6. Germline V gene lookup returns CDR1 SEHNR and CDR2 FQNEAQ (reference sequence). The rearrangement joins TRBV7-9 to TRBJ2-1; TRBD1 agrees at 11 bases. Sequenced material: peripheral blood. This receptor was identified in a man older than 75 with acute or convalescent COVID-19. CDR3 nucleotide sequence: TGTGCCAGCAGCCTAGGACAGGGGGCAGGCAATGAGCAGTTCTTC. Translated: CASSLGQGAGNEQFF.